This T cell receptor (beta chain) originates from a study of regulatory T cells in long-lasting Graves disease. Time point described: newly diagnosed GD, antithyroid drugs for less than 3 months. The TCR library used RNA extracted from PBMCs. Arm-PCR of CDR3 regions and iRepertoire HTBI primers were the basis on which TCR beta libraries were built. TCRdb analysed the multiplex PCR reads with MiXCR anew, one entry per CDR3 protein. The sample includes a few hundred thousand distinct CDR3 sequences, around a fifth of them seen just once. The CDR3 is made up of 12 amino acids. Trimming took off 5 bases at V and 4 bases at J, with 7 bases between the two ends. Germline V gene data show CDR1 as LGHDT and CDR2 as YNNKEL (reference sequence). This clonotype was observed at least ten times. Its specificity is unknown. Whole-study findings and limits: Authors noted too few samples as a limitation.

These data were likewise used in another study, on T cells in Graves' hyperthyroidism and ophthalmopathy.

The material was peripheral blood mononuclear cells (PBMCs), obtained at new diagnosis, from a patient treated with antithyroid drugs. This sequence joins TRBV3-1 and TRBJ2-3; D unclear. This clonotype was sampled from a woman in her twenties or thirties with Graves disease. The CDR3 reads CASSYGPDTQYF. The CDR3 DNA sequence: TGTGCCAGCAGCTACGGGCCAGATACGCAGTATTTT.